One sample yielded the 17 T cell receptor beta chains listed below, sequenced in a study of CD4 T cells in relation to SARS-CoV-2 and coronaviruses. No antigen has been identified for these receptors. The assay was immunoSEQ multiplex PCR, and TCRdb's table has in-frame clones only and misses some. Among about 43,000 clones, roughly 80% were seen once, and the ten largest hold over 1.1%. Sequenced input: naive CD4+ T cells from PBMCs, cultured in vitro. The subset is: naive CD4+ T cells isolated by negative enrichment. The receptors here all came from an adult with COVID-19.

The V and J genes are TRBV12-3 or TRBV12-4 and TRBJ2-2, with a possible D match to TRBD2 (5 bases). Trimming shortened V by 6 bases and J by 7 bases, and 9 bases separated the two germline ends. The CDR3 consists of 12 residues. CDR3 DNA sequence: TGTGCCAGCAGCCCCCGGGGCGGGGAGCTGTTTTTT. This gives the protein CASSPRGGELFF.

V gene TRBV15 combines with J gene TRBJ2-2; D ambiguous. The CDR3 is made up of 15 amino acids. Germline V gives CDR1 LNHNV, CDR2 YYDKDF (reference sequence). Trimming stripped 0 bases from V and 9 bases from J, with 14 bases between. The CDR3 sequence is CATSRDLVRSRELFF. The CDR3 DNA reads as TGTGCCACCAGCAGAGATCTAGTAAGGTCTAGGGAGCTGTTTTTT.

As DNA, the CDR3 is TGCGCCAGCACTTTTTTTATCAGGGCAGGGGGCGGCACTGAAGCTTTCTTT. Translated, it gives CASTFFIRAGGGTEAFF. The chain joins TRBV4-1 to TRBJ1-1, with 8 bases identical to TRBD1. Germline CDR1 reads MGHRA; CDR2 reads YSYEKL. Trimming took 7 bases from V and 4 from J; bases not matched to a gene: 17. CDR3 length: 17 residues.

The chain employs TRBV9 and TRBJ2-3; D perhaps matches TRBD1 (5 bases). The CDR3 loop spans 14 amino acids. Germline V gives CDR1 SGDLS, CDR2 YYNGEE. Trimming removed 0 bases at V and 5 bases at J, with 10 bases between. The CDR3 reads CASSVGVGLDTQYF. Here the CDR3 DNA reads TGTGCCAGCAGCGTAGGGGTGGGGCTAGATACGCAGTATTTT.

The chain joins TRBV6-1 to TRBJ2-7; D assignment may be TRBD1 or TRBD2 (6 bases each). V gave up 2 bases and J gave up 0 bases, with 17 bases separating them. Germline lookup yields CDR1 MNHNS and CDR2 SASEGT. This CDR3 comprises 17 residues. The CDR3 nucleotides are TGTGCCAGCAGTGAAAAGGGGGATTGGCGGGACTCCTACGAGCAGTACTTC. Protein product: CASSEKGDWRDSYEQYF.

Only one count was recorded for this clone. The CDR3 region is CASSVGQGGSLETQYF. The DNA for the CDR3 is TGTGCCAGCAGCGTGGGACAGGGAGGTTCTTTAGAGACCCAGTACTTC. The genes are TRBV11-2 and TRBJ2-5, with 9 bases that match TRBD1. Germline loops: CDR1 SGHAT, CDR2 FQNNGV. This CDR3 has 16 residues. Trimming took 5 bases from V and 4 from J; bases not matched to a gene: 11.

The V gene is TRBV10-2, the J gene TRBJ1-4; D might be TRBD1 (5 bases). V lost 7 bases, J lost 7 bases, and 13 bases lay in between. Germline V gene lookup returns CDR1 WSHSY and CDR2 SAAADI. The CDR3 contains 13 residues. The CDR3 reads CASTVGEGEKLFF. Written as DNA, the CDR3 is TGCGCCAGCACCGTAGGGGAAGGTGAAAAACTGTTTTTT.

The chain joins TRBV28 to TRBJ1-4, with a weak D call TRBD1 (5 bases). CDR1 and CDR2 (germline): MDHEN, SYDVKM. V shed 5 bases and J shed 5 bases, with 18 bases lying between them. There are 16 residues in the CDR3. The DNA for the CDR3 is TGTGCCAGCAGTCTCAACGGGGCCGGTTACAATGAAAAACTGTTTTTT. Protein: CASSLNGAGYNEKLFF.

This clone occurred a few times. This rearrangement joins TRBV18 to TRBJ1-1; 7 bases are a match to TRBD1. The CDR3 is 17 amino acids. The germline V gene has CDR1 KGHSH and CDR2 LQKENI. The V segment lost 1 base and the J segment 0 bases; nucleotides outside the gene matches: 8. The CDR3: CASSPRTTGFMNTEAFF. CDR3 DNA: TGTGCCAGCTCACCACGCACGACAGGGTTCATGAACACTGAAGCTTTCTTT.

The chain carries TRBV6-5 and TRBJ1-5; perhaps TRBD1 as D (6 bases). The germline V gene has CDR1 MNHEY and CDR2 SVGAGI. The CDR3 runs to 15 residues. Trimming left V 7 bases short and J 6 bases short, with 19 bases between. The CDR3 reads CASTVQGFDVQPQHF. The CDR3 nucleotides are TGTGCCAGCACGGTACAGGGATTTGATGTTCAGCCCCAGCATTTT.

The rearrangement links TRBV28 to TRBJ2-1; unclear D gene. Germline CDR1 reads MDHEN; CDR2 reads SYDVKM. V lost 5 bases and J 2 bases, leaving 13 bases between the germline ends. CDR3 length: 15 residues. CDR3: CASSRVSTTYNEQFF. The CDR3 bases are TGTGCCAGCAGTCGAGTATCGACAACCTACAATGAGCAGTTCTTC.

This rearrangement joins TRBV29-1 to TRBJ2-1, with D perhaps matching TRBD1 (7 bases). The V end was cut by 8 bases, the J end by 3 bases, with 14 bases between. Germline V gene data show CDR1 as SQVTM and CDR2 as ANQGSEA. The CDR3 covers 13 residues. This CDR3 reads CSLRDRFYNEQFF. The DNA for the CDR3 is TGCAGCCTGCGGGACAGATTCTACAATGAGCAGTTCTTC.

This clone was seen just once. V is TRBV2 and J is TRBJ2-4; no reliable D call. The CDR3 runs to 16 residues. V was cut by 8 bases and J by 0 bases, with 17 bases left in between. In germline, CDR1 is SNHLY, CDR2 FYNNEI. CDR3 in amino acids: CASRAGLVLAKNIQYF. In DNA form, the CDR3 reads TGTGCCAGCCGCGCCGGTTTGGTACTAGCCAAAAACATTCAGTACTTC.

The gene calls are TRBV4-3 and TRBJ2-2; 9 bases align to TRBD2. The V gene's germline CDR1 is LGHNA and CDR2 YSLEER. Unmatched junction bases numbered 12, after V lost 0 bases and J lost 7 bases. The CDR3 has 18 amino acids. The CDR3 nucleotides are TGCGCCAGCAGCCAAGATCGGGCGGGAGGGCCTGGAGGCGGGGAGCTGTTTTTT. Encoded protein: CASSQDRAGGPGGGELFF.

The J gene is TRBJ1-5, the V gene TRBV29-1; TRBD1 matches at 7 bases. The CDR3 contains 13 residues. Germline V gene data show CDR1 as SQVTM and CDR2 as ANQGSEA. The V gene end was trimmed by 4 bases and the J gene end by 2 bases; junction bases not matched to a gene: 2. The CDR3 spells CSVGTGGNQPQHF. The CDR3 nucleotides are TGCAGCGTTGGGACAGGAGGCAATCAGCCCCAGCATTTT.

V usage is TRBV11-2 and J usage is TRBJ2-5; 9 bases line up with TRBD2. The germline V gene encodes CDR1 SGHAT and CDR2 FQNNGV. The CDR3 sequence is 15 residues long. With 6 bases clipped from V and 3 bases from J, the junction kept 8 bases outside the gene matches. The CDR3 DNA follows: TGTGCCAGCAGACCCCTAGCGGGGACGGAAGAGACCCAGTACTTC. It translates to CASRPLAGTEETQYF.

The chain employs TRBV5-1 and TRBJ2-5; D may be TRBD1 (5 bases). Per germline, CDR1 SGHRS and CDR2 YFSETQ. Trimming stripped 0 bases from V and 4 bases from J, with 13 bases between. CDR3 size: 15 residues. CDR3 coding DNA: TGCGCCAGCAGCTTGGTGCCAGGGCCCCCAGAGACCCAGTACTTC. Its translation is CASSLVPGPPETQYF.